Below, one T cell receptor (beta chain) is given with its context. Its recognized antigen is unknown. Base qualities are not provided; no much larger clone lies one nucleotide away. Whole blood was collected in K2EDTA tubes by collaborating institutions according to the institutions' own protocols. For TCRbeta analysis, collaborators shipped samples as frozen whole blood, isolated PBMCs, or DNA extracted from either of those sample types. TCRbeta CDR3 regions were amplified from genomic DNA by means of the immunoSEQ Assay, a bias-controlled multiplex PCR. The authors' analysis ran thus. The number of nucleated cells in each sample was estimated from the amplification of reference gene primers within the assay. To quantify the absolute abundance of each unique TCRbeta CDR3 rearrangement, sequence reads were collapsed and filtered. For each sample, productive Simpson clonality was calculated as the square root of Simpson's diversity index over productive rearrangements. TCRdb's version of the immuneACCESS table is confined to in-frame rearrangements and falls short of the full clone set. An unresolved V gene accounts for under half of the shortfall where checked; the remainder is of unknown origin. V and J calls and clone size come straight from that table; D and trimming were deduced from the DNA. Counted in this sample were a few hundred thousand clones; around 88% of them appeared once. About 2.1% of the sample rests with the top ten.

The data were obtained in a study of blood T cell repertoires in COVID-19 (dated by TCRdb to 2019 to 2021). Regarding the complete study: The collaborator samples originated in the United States, Italy and Spain and spanned the acute and convalescent phases of COVID-19. Where HLA class I and class II types were available, the types were taken from metadata supplied by the sample provider, not from assay-based typing. The repertoires were made available in a free public database intended to serve as a resource for research on the immune response to SARS-CoV-2. Subjects who had been exposed to COVID-19, were actively infected with it, or had recovered from it provided the deeply sampled blood TCRbeta repertoires that made up the dataset. The prospective study material was composed of cDNA or gDNA derived from T cells, B-cell-depleted T cells, or PBMCs. Nearly every sample came with metadata listing a de-identified subject ID, COVID-19 status, age in years and sex. The samples were drawn from two sources: the first 160 participants of the ongoing ImmuneRACE study, and approximately 1,300 subjects contributed by 6 global collaborators.

Broad study findings and their caveats: Clinical and demographic metadata were provided uncurated, with the amount varying by source and participant.

The CDR3 sequence holds 17 residues, the cysteine and phenylalanine included. Here the CDR3 DNA is all that survives: 51 bases in frame from base 1. At the junction V is shortened by 5 bases and J by 2 bases, with 23 bases in between. The CDR1 and CDR2 encoded by the germline V gene are SGDLS and YYNGEE. The TCR sequence derives from a man between 25 and 39 years old with active or convalescent COVID-19. Sequencing input: peripheral blood. In this chain, TRBV9 is recombined with TRBJ2-7; perhaps TRBD2 is the D gene, with 5 bases matching. The CDR3 loop reads CASSDTTKEGHTYEQYF. The DNA sequence is given as TGTGCCAGCAGTGACACCACTAAAGAGGGCCACACCTACGAGCAGTACTTC.